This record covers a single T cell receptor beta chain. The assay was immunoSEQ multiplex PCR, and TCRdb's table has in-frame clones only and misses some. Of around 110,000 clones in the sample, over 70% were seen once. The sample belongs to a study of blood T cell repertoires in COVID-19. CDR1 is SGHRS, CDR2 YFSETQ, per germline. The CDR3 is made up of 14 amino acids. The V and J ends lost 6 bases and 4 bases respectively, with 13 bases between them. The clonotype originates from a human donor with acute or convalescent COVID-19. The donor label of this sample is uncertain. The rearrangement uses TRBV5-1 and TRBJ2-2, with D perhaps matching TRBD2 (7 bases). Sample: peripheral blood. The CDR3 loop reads CASTKRGGTGELFF. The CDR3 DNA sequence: TGCGCCAGCACCAAGAGGGGGGGCACCGGGGAGCTGTTTTTT.